The T cell receptor beta chain described here comes from a study of shared clonotypes between healthy human individuals. Whole-study results and caveats: A generally larger estimated richness was seen in naive subsets than in memory subsets. The generation probabilities recorded for non-shared clonotypes fell below those of clonotypes shared by all four donors.

This clone was seen once. The antigen is unknown. Each replicate PCR on the sorted subsets used 200 to 250 ng DNA (around 30,000 T cell genomes). TCRdb keeps only in-frame clones here, not all; method: immunoSEQ multiplex PCR. The sample includes roughly 570,000 clones, 95% to 98% of them seen just once. Naive CD8 cells lacked CD45RO, underwent positive selection for CCR7 and left out terminally differentiated effector memory CD45RA+ cells. All participating donors were Caucasian adults from Nashville, Tennessee. This CDR3 comprises 14 residues. Per the germline V gene, CDR1 is PRHDT and CDR2 is FYEKMQ (reference sequence). V lost 7 bases, J lost 7 bases, and 20 bases lay in between.

Sequencing input: naive CD8+ T cells sorted from blood. The rearrangement joins TRBV13 to TRBJ2-7, with D perhaps matching TRBD2 (6 bases). The source of this sequence is a man aged 25 to 45 in good health. The chain's CDR3 is CASTDTGSAGEQYF. In nucleotides, the CDR3 is TGTGCCAGCACCGACACCGGGTCGGCGGGGGAGCAGTACTTC.